Shown below are 11 T cell receptor beta chains from a single sample sequenced in a study of T cell changes during pregnancy in multiple sclerosis. The assay was immunoSEQ multiplex PCR, and TCRdb's table has in-frame clones only and misses some. This sample has 36,000 or so clones; 88% occur once, and the top ten carry under 0.75%. The sequences come from CD4+ T cells from peripheral blood mononuclear cells, collected in the first trimester of pregnancy. The receptors come from a female donor with multiple sclerosis, enrolled in a pregnancy study.

The chain has TRBV5-4 and TRBJ1-2; the D is unclear. V lost 3 bases to trimming and J lost 6 bases, with 15 bases between them. The CDR3 is 14 amino acids. Germline V gives CDR1 SGHNT, CDR2 YYREEE (reference sequence). CDR3 nucleotide sequence: TGTGCCAGCAGCTCCCTGACTCAAGGCGATGGCTACACCTTC. Translated: CASSSLTQGDGYTF.

This clone is deemed medium-sized. The chain is built from TRBV7-5 and TRBJ1-5. TRBV7-5 is listed as a pseudogene. There are 17 residues in the CDR3. The CDR3 DNA reads TGTGTCAGAAGCTTAGAGCGGGGCCAGCATAGCAATCAGCCCCAGCATTTT. Translated: CVRSLERGQHSNQPQHF.

The V and J genes are TRBV7-9 and TRBJ2-3, with 8 bases lining up with TRBD1. CDR1 SEHNR and CDR2 FQNEAQ come from the germline V gene (reference sequence). With V trimmed by 1 base and J by 1 base, 1 base remained unmatched. This CDR3 contains 15 residues. CDR3 DNA: TGTGCCAGCAGCTTAGTGGACAGGGGCACAGATACGCAGTATTTT. It codes for CASSLVDRGTDTQYF. Looking up the rest from reference TRBV7-9 and TRBJ2-3 gives the full variable domain: DTGVSQNPRHKITKRGQNVTFRCDPISEHNRLYWYRQTLGQGPEFLTYFQNEAQLEKSRLLSDRFSAERPKGSFSTLEIQRTEQGDSAMYLCASSLVDRGTDTQYFGPGTRLTVL.

The chain combines TRBV7-2 with TRBJ2-7; 12 bases map to TRBD2. Germline V gene sequence: CDR1 SGHTA, CDR2 FQGNSA. CDR3 length equals 14 residues. Trimming at V came to 5 bases and at J to 5 bases, leaving 4 bases not matched to a gene. CDR3 in amino acids: CASSPRTSGDEQYF. In DNA, the CDR3 is TGTGCCAGCAGCCCTAGGACTAGCGGGGACGAGCAGTACTTC.

This clone was seen only a few times. The V gene is TRBV19, the J gene TRBJ1-1, with D possibly TRBD1 on 6 matching bases. Looked up from germline, CDR1 is LNHDA and CDR2 is SQIVND (reference sequence). Trimming pared 2 bases from V and 6 bases from J, leaving 10 bases between. The CDR3 is made up of 13 amino acids. The CDR3 region has the DNA TGTGCCAGTAGTATATTGGGGGCGGCTGAAGCTTTCTTT. Its translation: CASSILGAAEAFF.

V is TRBV5-1 and J is TRBJ2-7; 11 nucleotides agree with TRBD2. With 4 bases clipped from V and 2 bases from J, the junction kept 11 bases outside the gene matches. The CDR3 is 17 amino acids. Germline V gene sequence: CDR1 SGHRS, CDR2 YFSETQ. The CDR3 coding sequence is TGCGCCAGCAGCGGCCTCCTAGCGGGAGGAGGAACCTACGAGCAGTACTTC. It codes for CASSGLLAGGGTYEQYF.

The chain links TRBV7-6 to TRBJ1-5; tentative D call: TRBD1 (5 bases). The V and J ends lost 3 bases and 9 bases respectively, with 18 bases between them. Germline lookup yields CDR1 SGHVS and CDR2 FNYEAQ. This CDR3 region has 15 residues. In DNA form, the CDR3 reads TGTGCCAGCAGCTTCCCTGGGGGGTCACTGCCGCCCCAGCATTTT. This gives the protein CASSFPGGSLPPQHF.

The gene calls are TRBV5-8 and TRBJ1-5; D unclear. The CDR3 covers 15 residues. Per the germline V gene, CDR1 is SGHTS and CDR2 is YDEGEE. Trimming took 0 bases from V and 4 from J, leaving 11 bases between them. The CDR3 sequence is CASSLGGFGNQPQHF. CDR3 in DNA: TGTGCCAGCAGCTTGGGCGGGTTTGGGAATCAGCCCCAGCATTTT.

This chain joins TRBV27 and TRBJ2-3, with TRBD2 identical over 10 bases. Trimming at V came to 6 bases and at J to 8 bases, leaving 8 bases not matched to a gene. This CDR3 region has 14 residues. Germline lookup yields CDR1 MNHEY and CDR2 SMNVEV (reference sequence). In DNA, the CDR3 is TGTGCCAGCAGCCGAGCGGGAGGGATTGGTACGCAGTATTTT. Protein product: CASSRAGGIGTQYF.

This chain connects TRBV29-1 to TRBJ1-2; TRBD1 matches at 9 bases. The CDR3 length is 12 residues. From germline, CDR1 is SQVTM and CDR2 ANQGSEA. Trimming cost V 5 bases and J 8 bases; bases outside gene matches: 6. CDR3 DNA: TGCAGCGTTTCGGACAGGGGAGGAGGCTACACCTTC. This gives the protein CSVSDRGGGYTF.

This clone was seen a few times. The chain's CDR3 is CASSEPGQVYGYTF. CDR3 DNA sequence: TGTGCCAGCAGTGAACCCGGACAGGTCTATGGCTACACCTTC. The chain recombines TRBV25-1 with TRBJ1-2, with TRBD1 matching 7 bases. Germline values: CDR1 MGHDK, CDR2 SYGVNS. Germline trimming cut 2 bases from V and 4 bases from J; bases unmatched to any gene: 4. This CDR3 is built from 14 residues.